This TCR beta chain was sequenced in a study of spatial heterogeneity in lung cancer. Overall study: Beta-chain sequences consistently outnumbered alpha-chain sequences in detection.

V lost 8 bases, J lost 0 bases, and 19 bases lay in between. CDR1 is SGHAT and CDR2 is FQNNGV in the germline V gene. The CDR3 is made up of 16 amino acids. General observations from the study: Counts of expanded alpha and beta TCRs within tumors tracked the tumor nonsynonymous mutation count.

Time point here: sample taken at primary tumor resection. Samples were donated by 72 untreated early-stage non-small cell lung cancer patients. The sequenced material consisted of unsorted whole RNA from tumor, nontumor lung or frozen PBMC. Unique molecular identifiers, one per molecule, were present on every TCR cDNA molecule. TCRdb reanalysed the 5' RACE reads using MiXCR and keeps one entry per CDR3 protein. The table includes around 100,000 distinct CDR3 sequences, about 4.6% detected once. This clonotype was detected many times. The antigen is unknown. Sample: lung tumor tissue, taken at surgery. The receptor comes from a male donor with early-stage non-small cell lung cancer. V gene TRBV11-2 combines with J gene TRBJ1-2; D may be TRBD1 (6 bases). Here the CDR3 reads CASRTGRGETNYGYTF. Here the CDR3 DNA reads TGTGCCAGCCGAACTGGCAGGGGTGAGACTAACTATGGCTACACCTTC.